What follows are 23 T cell receptor beta chains derived from one specimen sequenced in a study of cytomegalovirus exposure and HLA in healthy donors. Primers: 60 Vbeta forward and 13 Jbeta reverse. Generated by immunoSEQ multiplex PCR, the TCRdb table keeps only in-frame clones and is missing some. This table holds about 100,000 clones, under 85% found once. Material for sequencing was PBMCs. The receptors derive from a woman aged 40 to 50 in good health and CMV-seronegative.

This clone came up a few times. This chain connects TRBV11-2 to TRBJ2-3; possibly TRBD1 for D (5 bases). Germline lookup yields CDR1 SGHAT and CDR2 FQNNGV. V was clipped by 3 bases and J by 0 bases, with 7 bases between them. There are 14 residues in the CDR3. The CDR3 coding sequence is TGTGCCAGCAGCTTTGGACATAGCACAGATACGCAGTATTTT. Translated: CASSFGHSTDTQYF.

Only a few counts were recorded for this clone. The CDR3 DNA reads TGTGCCACCAGCCAAGGACTAGCGGGATCCTACGAGCAGTACTTC. Translating gives CATSQGLAGSYEQYF. The chain is built from TRBV15 and TRBJ2-7, with 12 positions matching TRBD2. The CDR3 sequence is 15 residues long. Germline V gene data show CDR1 as LNHNV and CDR2 as YYDKDF (reference sequence). The junction had 3 bases not matched to a gene; V was cut back by 5 bases and J by 1 base.

V is TRBV2 and J is TRBJ2-3, with TRBD1 matching 8 bases. Germline CDR1 and CDR2: SNHLY and FYNNEI. Trimming removed 7 bases from V and 3 bases from J; junction bases left unmatched: 3. The CDR3 runs 13 residues. The CDR3 sequence: CASNRQGTDTQYF. The CDR3 nucleotides read TGTGCCAGCAATCGACAGGGGACAGATACGCAGTATTTT.

This chain connects TRBV5-1 to TRBJ2-7, with TRBD1 identical over 8 bases. Germline V lookup: CDR1 SGHRS, CDR2 YFSETQ. The CDR3 loop spans 14 amino acids. The V segment lost 4 bases and the J segment 2 bases; nucleotides outside the gene matches: 5. The DNA of the CDR3 is TGCGCCAGCAGCACCGGACAGGGCACCTACGAGCAGTACTTC. Residues: CASSTGQGTYEQYF.

The rearrangement joins TRBV14 to TRBJ2-1; the D is unclear. The V end lost 4 bases, the J end lost 7 bases, and 11 bases lay between the germline ends. CDR3 length: 13 amino acids. Germline CDR1 and CDR2: SGHDN and FVKESK. The CDR3, as DNA: TGTGCCAGCAGCCCCCGCGAGAGGAATGAGCAGTTCTTC. Its protein is CASSPRERNEQFF.

The chain is built from TRBV11-3 and TRBJ2-1, with a tentative D call TRBD2 (6 bases). Germline assignment: CDR1 SGHNT and CDR2 YENEEA. This CDR3 has 14 amino acids. V was clipped by 2 bases and J by 8 bases, with 13 bases between them. This chain's CDR3 is CASSLLAGSDEQFF. The CDR3 DNA reads as TGTGCCAGCAGCTTATTGGCGGGATCTGATGAGCAGTTCTTC. Complete variable domain (other parts from reference TRBV11-3 and TRBJ2-1): EAGVVQSPRYKIIEKKQPVAFWCNPISGHNTLYWYLQNLGQGPELLIRYENEEAVDDSQLPKDRFSAERLKGVDSTLKIQPAELGDSAVYLCASSLLAGSDEQFFGPGTRLTVL.

The chain carries TRBV10-2 and TRBJ2-2; no clear D gene. The CDR3 consists of 12 residues. The germline V gene encodes CDR1 WSHSY and CDR2 SAAADI. Deletions cut 0 bases from V and 7 bases from J, with 3 bases between. CDR3 amino acids: CASSESVGELFF. Written as DNA, the CDR3 is TGCGCCAGCAGTGAGTCCGTCGGGGAGCTGTTTTTT.

Only a few counts were recorded for this clone. The gene calls are TRBV30 and TRBJ1-2; no definite D call. Trimming took 4 bases from V and 3 from J, leaving 15 bases between them. The CDR3 is made up of 14 amino acids. Germline loops: CDR1 GTSNPN, CDR2 SVGIG (reference sequence). CDR3 protein: CAWTENPRDYGYTF. The CDR3 DNA follows: TGTGCCTGGACCGAGAACCCGAGGGACTATGGCTACACCTTC.

J is TRBJ1-1 and V is TRBV7-8, with 8 bases identical to TRBD1. There are 15 residues in the CDR3. Per germline, CDR1 SGHVS and CDR2 FQNEAQ. J lost 4 bases, V lost 2 bases, and 6 bases had no gene match. DNA for the CDR3: TGTGCCAGCAGCTTACGTCGCGACAGGGGCACTGAAGCTTTCTTT. As protein: CASSLRRDRGTEAFF.

The table lists this clone with a count of one. The chain uses TRBV29-1 and TRBJ2-1; D is possibly TRBD2 (5 bases). The CDR3 runs 10 residues. V shed 5 bases and J shed 8 bases, with 7 bases lying between them. Germline lookup yields CDR1 SQVTM and CDR2 ANQGSEA. The CDR3 reads CSVRGYEQFF. The DNA of the CDR3 is TGCAGCGTTCGGGGTTATGAGCAGTTCTTC.

This rearrangement joins TRBV7-2 to TRBJ2-7; 8 bases line up with TRBD2. The CDR3 loop spans 16 amino acids. The V gene's germline CDR1 is SGHTA and CDR2 FQGNSA. V lost 0 bases and J lost 7; bases outside the gene matches: 11. DNA of the CDR3: TGTGCCAGCAGCTTAGCTATTGGACTAGCCGGTGTAGAGCAGTACTTC. Its translation is CASSLAIGLAGVEQYF.

The V call is TRBV9, the J call TRBJ2-5; the match to TRBD2 covers 14 bases. The junction had 6 bases not matched to a gene; V was cut back by 0 bases and J by 5 bases. The CDR3 is made up of 17 amino acids. Germline lookup yields CDR1 SGDLS and CDR2 YYNGEE. The CDR3: CASSVGLAGGPGETQYF. CDR3 DNA: TGTGCCAGCAGCGTAGGACTAGCGGGAGGGCCGGGGGAGACCCAGTACTTC.

The rearrangement joins TRBV7-2 to TRBJ2-2; D gene ambiguous. This CDR3 is 15 amino acids long. Germline V gene sequence: CDR1 SGHTA, CDR2 FQGNSA. V was trimmed by 4 bases and J by 3 bases, leaving 12 bases between them. The CDR3 protein is CASSSPPRDTGELFF. CDR3 coding DNA: TGTGCCAGCAGCTCCCCCCCTCGGGACACCGGGGAGCTGTTTTTT.

The chain combines TRBV7-6 with TRBJ2-5; possibly TRBD2 for D (6 bases). Trimming shortened V by 6 bases and J by 4 bases, and 18 bases separated the two germline ends. This CDR3 has 15 amino acids. CDR1 is SGHVS and CDR2 is FNYEAQ in the germline V gene. The CDR3: CASRRRDGGRETQYF. CDR3 sequence (DNA): TGTGCCAGCAGGCGTCGGGACGGAGGGAGAGAGACCCAGTACTTC.

This clone has just one count. A junction end diverges from the germline sequence, so it may reflect a read error. The V and J genes are TRBV7-9 and TRBJ2-7; TRBD1 is a possible D gene (5 bases). The CDR3 totals 11 residues. Germline assignment: CDR1 SEHNR and CDR2 FQNEAQ (reference sequence). This chain's CDR3 is CASSLAGAQDF. CDR3 coding DNA: TGTGCCAGCAGCTTAGCTGGGGCTCAAGACTTC. Looking up the rest from reference TRBV7-9 and TRBJ2-7 gives the full variable domain: DTGVSQNPRHKITKRGQNVTFRCDPISEHNRLYWYRQTLGQGPEFLTYFQNEAQLEKSRLLSDRFSAERPKGSFSTLEIQRTEQGDSAMYLCASSLAGAQDFGPGTRLTVT.

The chain has TRBV4-1 and TRBJ1-3; D is possibly TRBD1 (5 bases). The length of the CDR3 is 16 residues. The V gene's germline CDR1 is MGHRA and CDR2 YSYEKL. Trimming took 0 bases from V and 0 from J, leaving 9 bases between them. CDR3 coding DNA: TGCGCCAGCAGCCAAGATCCGGGACTCTCTGGAAACACCATATATTTT. Residues: CASSQDPGLSGNTIYF.

J is TRBJ2-3 and V is TRBV5-1, with 8 nucleotides matching TRBD2. The CDR3 is 15 residues long. The germline gives CDR1 SGHRS, CDR2 YFSETQ. J was trimmed by 11 bases and V by 4 bases; bases with no gene match: 15. DNA for the CDR3: TGCGCCAGCAGCCGCTCCGCGCGGGGGGAAGGGGTGCAGTATTTT. This gives the protein CASSRSARGEGVQYF.

This clone was counted between two and nine times. V is TRBV16 and J is TRBJ2-5; D is uncertain. Germline V CDR1 and CDR2: KGHSY, FQNENV. The CDR3 contains 13 residues. V was cut by 2 bases and J by 2 bases, with 6 bases left in between. Here the CDR3 reads CASSQHSQETQYF. DNA for the CDR3: TGTGCCAGCAGCCAACATAGTCAAGAGACCCAGTACTTC. The full variable domain, in which reference TRBV16 and TRBJ2-5 provide the parts outside the CDR3, is GEEVAQTPKHLVRGEGQKAKLYCAPIKGHSYVFWYQQVLKNEFKFLISFQNENVFDETGMPKERFSAKCLPNSPCSLEIQATKLEDSAVYFCASSQHSQETQYFGPGTRLLVL.

The chain recombines TRBV7-2 with TRBJ2-3, with TRBD2 matching 9 bases. Per the germline V gene, CDR1 is SGHTA and CDR2 is FQGNSA. Germline trimming cut 5 bases from V and 1 base from J; bases unmatched to any gene: 7. The CDR3 extends over 16 amino acids. The CDR3 bases are TGTGCCAGCAGCCCGGTAGCGGGAGTTGGCACAGATACGCAGTATTTT. Translation: CASSPVAGVGTDTQYF.

Notes on this clone: The junction differs from germline at one of its ends, possibly a read error. V usage is TRBV7-9 and J usage is TRBJ1-4; a weak D match, TRBD1 (6 bases). The CDR3 runs to 14 residues. Germline CDR1 and CDR2: SEHNR and FQNEAQ (reference sequence). Here the CDR3 reads CSSSLAGAKEKLFF. The CDR3 coding sequence is TGTTCCAGCAGCTTAGCGGGGGCGAAGGAAAAACTGTTTTTT.

This clone was found once. The rearrangement joins TRBV29-1 to TRBJ2-5; the match to TRBD2 covers 9 bases. Germline V lookup: CDR1 SQVTM, CDR2 ANQGSEA. The CDR3 runs 17 residues. The V segment lost 6 bases and the J segment 2 bases; nucleotides outside the gene matches: 16. CDR3 coding DNA: TGCAGCGTCGGGAGCGGGAGGAAACGACTCCTACAAGAGACCCAGTACTTC. Protein: CSVGSGRKRLLQETQYF.

This chain uses TRBV6-6 with TRBJ1-1; D is undetermined. Germline V gene lookup returns CDR1 MNHNY and CDR2 SVGAGI (reference sequence). The V gene lost 4 bases and the J gene lost 3 bases, with 9 bases spanning the gap. There are 13 residues in the CDR3. The CDR3 spells CASSLEFDTEAFF. DNA of the CDR3: TGTGCCAGCAGTTTGGAGTTCGACACTGAAGCTTTCTTT.

V gene TRBV9 combines with J gene TRBJ1-1; D unresolved. The CDR3 totals 15 residues. Germline V lookup: CDR1 SGDLS, CDR2 YYNGEE. V was clipped by 0 bases and J by 0 bases, with 9 bases between them. The CDR3 spells CASSVEVGMNTEAFF. CDR3 DNA sequence: TGTGCCAGCAGCGTAGAGGTCGGGATGAACACTGAAGCTTTCTTT.